The 24 T cell receptor beta chains listed next were all sequenced from one sample in a study of Graves' ophthalmopathy and Graves' hyperthyroidism. Amplification from RNA transcripts yielded the TCR beta CDR3 regions. The workflow started with a first-round RT-PCR run with HTBI primers and then moved on to a second-round multiplex PCR. From the multiplex PCR reads, TCRdb called clonotypes with MiXCR, one entry per CDR3 protein. Of about 600,000 distinct CDR3 sequences detected, under 45% appear once; the ten largest clones hold roughly 4.5%. The sequenced sample consisted of peripheral blood or thyroid tissue (not recorded which). Source of these receptors: an adult man with Graves' hyperthyroidism.

The J gene is TRBJ1-2, the V gene TRBV6-1; the match to TRBD1 covers 7 bases. CDR3 length: 15 residues. CDR1 is MNHNS, CDR2 SASEGT, per germline. Unmatched junction bases numbered 15, after V lost 8 bases and J lost 6 bases. This CDR3 reads CASGYGSDRSNGYTF. The DNA of the CDR3 is TGTGCCAGCGGTTACGGGTCGGACAGGAGTAATGGCTACACCTTC.

This clonotype was observed at least ten times. The V and J genes are TRBV6-1 and TRBJ1-3; D ambiguous. CDR1 is MNHNS and CDR2 is SASEGT in the germline V gene. CDR3 length equals 14 residues. V was cut by 5 bases and J by 0 bases, with 8 bases left in between. CDR3 loop: CASSPSHSGNTIYF. The CDR3 DNA is TGTGCCAGCAGTCCGTCCCACTCTGGAAACACCATATATTTT.

The chain uses TRBV7-2 and TRBJ2-7; tentative D call: TRBD1 (6 bases). The CDR3 runs 13 residues. Germline lookup yields CDR1 SGHTA and CDR2 FQGNSA. V gave up 3 bases and J gave up 5 bases, with 11 bases separating them. Here the CDR3 DNA reads TGTGCCAGCAGCTTCTCAGGACAGAACGAGCAGTACTTC. Protein sequence: CASSFSGQNEQYF.

The J gene is TRBJ1-1, the V gene TRBV29-1; the D is unclear. The V gene lost 8 bases and the J gene lost 8 bases, with 18 bases spanning the gap. CDR1 and CDR2 (germline): SQVTM, ANQGSEA. The CDR3 runs to 12 residues. CDR3 sequence reads: CSSLLRGSEAFF. The CDR3 DNA reads as TGCAGCAGTTTATTGCGGGGATCGGAAGCTTTCTTT.

The chain employs TRBV7-2 and TRBJ1-1; maybe TRBD1 (5 bases). Germline values: CDR1 SGHTA, CDR2 FQGNSA. This CDR3 contains 15 residues. The ends were cut back, 8 bases at V and 0 bases at J, with 16 bases in the middle. Written as DNA, the CDR3 is TGTGCCAGCGGCCTTGGGACCCTTATGAACACTGAAGCTTTCTTT. Translated, it gives CASGLGTLMNTEAFF.

Worth noting for this clonotype: Because the CDR3's place on the DNA is in doubt, the DNA is left out and the CDR3 is given as listed by TCRdb. The chain couples TRBV7-9 to TRBJ2-7; the table's D call TRBD1 went unverified against the DNA. The germline V gene encodes CDR1 SEHNR and CDR2 FQNEAQ (reference sequence). The CDR3 is 21 residues long, ends included. CDR3 loop: CASSFYICSVKSRDRAYEQYF.

This clonotype was observed at least ten times. The gene calls are TRBV7-9 and TRBJ1-2, with D hard to call. This CDR3 contains 14 residues. Trimming removed 5 bases from V and 2 bases from J, with 12 bases in between. Looked up from germline, CDR1 is SEHNR and CDR2 is FQNEAQ (reference sequence). CDR3 sequence (DNA): TGTGCCAGCAGCAGGATCCAGGACAACTATGGCTACACCTTC. Protein: CASSRIQDNYGYTF.

The chain carries TRBV20-1 and TRBJ1-1; D not resolved. Trimming pared 5 bases from V and 7 bases from J, leaving 14 bases between. The CDR3 has 12 amino acids. CDR1 is DFQATT, CDR2 SNEGSKA, per germline (reference sequence). CDR3 protein: CSAGKSGNEAFF. DNA for the CDR3: TGCAGTGCTGGGAAGTCGGGCAATGAAGCTTTCTTT.

There are many counts of this clonotype. The chain has TRBV19 and TRBJ2-2, with TRBD1 as a possible D gene (5 bases). There are 14 residues in the CDR3. Germline V CDR1 and CDR2: LNHDA, SQIVND (reference sequence). V was cut by 3 bases and J by 1 base, with 6 bases left in between. This CDR3 reads CASSIQGNTGELFF. The CDR3 DNA reads TGTGCCAGTAGTATTCAGGGGAACACCGGGGAGCTGTTTTTT.

This clonotype has just a few counts. V gene TRBV7-2 combines with J gene TRBJ2-2; D remains ambiguous. Germline V gene sequence: CDR1 SGHTA, CDR2 FQGNSA. Trimming shortened V by 3 bases and J by 6 bases, and 11 bases separated the two germline ends. The CDR3 has 14 amino acids. DNA for the CDR3: TGTGCCAGCAGCTTGACCCTCGGGCCCGGGGAGCTGTTTTTT. Translated, it gives CASSLTLGPGELFF. Variable domain in full (rest from reference TRBV7-2 and TRBJ2-2): GAGVSQSPSNKVTEKGKDVELRCDPISGHTALYWYRQSLGQGLEFLIYFQGNSAPDKSGLPSDRFSAERTGGSVSTLTIQRTQQEDSAVYLCASSLTLGPGELFFGEGSRLTVL.

This clonotype was detected ten times or more. CDR3 bases: TGTGCCAGCAGCTCAAAGGGTAGGGCGTACGAGCAGTACTTC. Protein product: CASSSKGRAYEQYF. The chain combines TRBV7-6 with TRBJ2-7; D not resolved. Germline values: CDR1 SGHVS, CDR2 FNYEAQ. The CDR3 is 14 residues long. V was shortened by 4 bases and J by 4 bases, with 14 bases between the two germline ends. Combining the CDR3 with reference TRBV7-6 and TRBJ2-7 gives the whole variable domain GAGVSQSPRYKVTKRGQDVALRCDPISGHVSLYWYRQALGQGPEFLTYFNYEAQQDKSGLPNDRFSAERPEGSISTLTIQRTEQRDSAMYRCASSSKGRAYEQYFGPGTRLTVT.

V is TRBV24-1 and J is TRBJ2-7; weak D call: TRBD2 (5 bases). Matching the DNA end better, TRBJ2-1 makes the J call doubtful. Germline loops: CDR1 KGHDR, CDR2 SFDVKD. The CDR3 totals 11 residues. The CDR3 is CATSVTGEQFF. For the CDR3, the DNA is TGTGCCACCAGTGTTACGGGAGAGCAGTTCTTC.

This clonotype appeared many times. V gene TRBV15 combines with J gene TRBJ2-5; a possible D gene is TRBD1 (6 bases). Between the trimmed V and J ends, which lost 3 bases and 5 bases, there was a span of 16 bases. The CDR3 runs 15 residues. Germline V gene sequence: CDR1 LNHNV, CDR2 YYDKDF (reference sequence). The CDR3 reads CATSSQGGSGETQYF. The CDR3 nucleotides are TGTGCCACCAGCAGTCAAGGGGGAAGTGGGGAGACCCAGTACTTC.

This clonotype appeared many times. This sequence joins TRBV19 and TRBJ2-5; D is undetermined. The CDR3 is 13 residues long. Germline loops: CDR1 LNHDA, CDR2 SQIVND (reference sequence). Trimming pared 7 bases from V and 0 bases from J, leaving 9 bases between. The CDR3: CASTDGYQETQYF. The CDR3 bases are TGTGCCAGTACCGACGGGTACCAAGAGACCCAGTACTTC.

This clonotype was counted between two and nine times. A much larger clonotype is one base distant, so this may be a read error. The chain employs TRBV27 and TRBJ2-7; D is unresolved. Per the germline V gene, CDR1 is MNHEY and CDR2 is SMNVEV (reference sequence). This CDR3 is 16 amino acids long. Trimming took off 5 bases at V and 2 bases at J, with 19 bases between the two ends. CDR3 nucleotide sequence: TGTGCCAGCAGTCCCTCACTTTGGACGGCGGCCTACGAGCAGTACTTC. Translating it yields CASSPSLWTAAYEQYF.

This clonotype was seen many times. The chain joins TRBV7-8 to TRBJ2-7; D call uncertain. This CDR3 contains 13 residues. Germline-derived CDR1 and CDR2 are SGHVS and FQNEAQ. The V gene lost 0 bases and the J gene lost 5 bases, with 8 bases spanning the gap. DNA for the CDR3: TGTGCCAGCAGCTTAGCCCTTAGGGACGAGCAGTACTTC. This encodes CASSLALRDEQYF.

In its sample, this clonotype was seen once. The rearrangement links TRBV7-6 to TRBJ1-3; no firm D call. The CDR3 runs to 13 residues. The V gene's germline CDR1 is SGHVS and CDR2 FNYEAQ. V was cut by 5 bases and J by 8 bases, with 13 bases left in between. The CDR3 region is CASSPKSLDTIYF. The CDR3 bases are TGTGCCAGCAGCCCGAAAAGTCTGGACACCATATATTTT. Using reference TRBV7-6 and TRBJ1-3 for the parts outside the CDR3, the full variable domain is GAGVSQSPRYKVTKRGQDVALRCDPISGHVSLYWYRQALGQGPEFLTYFNYEAQQDKSGLPNDRFSAERPEGSISTLTIQRTEQRDSAMYRCASSPKSLDTIYFGEGSWLTVV.

Regarding this clonotype: At one boundary the junction diverges from the germline segment, which might be a read error. The rearrangement links TRBV7-3 to TRBJ2-2; 11 bases agree with TRBD1. The CDR3 extends over 17 amino acids. CDR1 and CDR2 from the germline V gene are SGHTA and FQGTGA. CDR3 region: CASSLRDRGINTGELFF. The DNA of the CDR3 is TGCGCCAGCAGCCTGCGGGACAGGGGGATTAACACCGGGGAGCTGTTTTTT. The variable domain in full, completed from reference TRBV7-3 and TRBJ2-2, reads GAGVSQTPSNKVTEKGKYVELRCDPISGHTALYWYRQSLGQGPEFLIYFQGTGAADDSGLPNDRFFAVRPEGSVSTLKIQRTERGDSAVYLCASSLRDRGINTGELFFGEGSRLTVL.

As for this clonotype: At one boundary the junction diverges from the germline segment, which might be a read error. The chain is built from TRBV2 and TRBJ2-6, with 11 positions matching TRBD1. This CDR3 contains 15 residues. Germline CDR1 SNHLY, CDR2 FYNNEI. The CDR3 DNA follows: TGTGCCAGCAGCCTCAGGGGGACAGGGGGCAACGTCCTGACTTTC. Translated: CASSLRGTGGNVLTF.

The chain carries TRBV20-1 and TRBJ2-5; tentatively, D is TRBD2 (7 bases). The CDR3 spans 12 residues. V lost 5 bases and J 5 bases, leaving 12 bases between the germline ends. CDR1 DFQATT and CDR2 SNEGSKA come from the germline V gene (reference sequence). The CDR3 reads CSAPKGGETQYF. The CDR3 bases are TGCAGTGCTCCTAAGGGGGGGGAGACCCAGTACTTC.

This clonotype was detected many times. The V and J genes are TRBV20-1 and TRBJ2-6; D might be TRBD2 (6 bases). Germline V CDR1 and CDR2: DFQATT, SNEGSKA (reference sequence). The CDR3 is 16 residues long. V lost 3 bases, J lost 0 bases, and 12 bases lay in between. The CDR3 bases are TGCAGTGCTAGGGACGTGGAGGGCTCTGGGGCCAACGTCCTGACTTTC. It codes for CSARDVEGSGANVLTF.

Regarding this clonotype: It may be a read error: a sequence one base away is much more abundant. The J gene is TRBJ2-2, the V gene TRBV29-1, with TRBD1 matching over 7 bases. The CDR3 loop spans 15 amino acids. Looked up from germline, CDR1 is SQVTM and CDR2 is ANQGSEA. CDR3 protein: CSVEGIGGPVGEPFF. In nucleotides, the CDR3 is TGCAGCGTTGAAGGGATAGGGGGCCCGGTCGGGGAGCCGTTTTTT.

The sample holds many counts of this clonotype. The chain has TRBV6-4 and TRBJ2-7; D unresolved. The V gene's germline CDR1 is MRHNA and CDR2 SNTAGT. V was trimmed by 2 bases and J by 2 bases, leaving 16 bases between them. The CDR3 covers 16 residues. CDR3 DNA: TGTGCCAGCAGTGACCCGACGGCTGCACTTGCCTACGAGCAGTACTTC. Protein sequence: CASSDPTAALAYEQYF.

The chain uses TRBV7-8 and TRBJ2-5; D call uncertain. Between the trimmed V and J ends, which lost 1 base and 13 bases, there was a span of 7 bases. The germline CDR1 and CDR2 sequences are SGHVS and FQNEAQ. The CDR3 runs to 10 residues. The CDR3 loop is CASSLETRYF. CDR3 DNA sequence: TGTGCCAGCAGCTTAGAGACACGGTACTTC.